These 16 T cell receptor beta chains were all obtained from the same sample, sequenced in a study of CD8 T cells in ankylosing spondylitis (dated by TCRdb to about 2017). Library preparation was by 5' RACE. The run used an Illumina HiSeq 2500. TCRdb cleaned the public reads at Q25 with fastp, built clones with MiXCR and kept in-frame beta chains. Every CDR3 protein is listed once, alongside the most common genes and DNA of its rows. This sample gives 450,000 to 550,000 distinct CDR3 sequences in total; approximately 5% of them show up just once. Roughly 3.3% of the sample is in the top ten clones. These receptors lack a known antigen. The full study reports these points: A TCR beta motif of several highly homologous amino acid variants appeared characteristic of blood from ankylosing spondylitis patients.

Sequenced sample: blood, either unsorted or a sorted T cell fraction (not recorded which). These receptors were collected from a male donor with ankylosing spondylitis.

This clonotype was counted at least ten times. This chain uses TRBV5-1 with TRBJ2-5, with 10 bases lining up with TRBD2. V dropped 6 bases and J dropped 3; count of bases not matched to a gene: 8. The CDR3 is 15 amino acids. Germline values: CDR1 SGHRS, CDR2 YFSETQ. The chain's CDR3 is CASKPLGTSEETQYF. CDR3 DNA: TGCGCCAGCAAACCCTTAGGGACTAGCGAAGAGACCCAGTACTTC.

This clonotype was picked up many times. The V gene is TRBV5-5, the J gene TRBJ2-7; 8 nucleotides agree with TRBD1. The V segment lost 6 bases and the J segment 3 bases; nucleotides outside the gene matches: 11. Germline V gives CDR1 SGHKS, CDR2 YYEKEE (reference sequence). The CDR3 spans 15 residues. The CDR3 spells CASIPPGTGFYEQYF. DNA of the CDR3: TGTGCCAGCATCCCCCCCGGGACAGGATTCTACGAGCAGTACTTC.

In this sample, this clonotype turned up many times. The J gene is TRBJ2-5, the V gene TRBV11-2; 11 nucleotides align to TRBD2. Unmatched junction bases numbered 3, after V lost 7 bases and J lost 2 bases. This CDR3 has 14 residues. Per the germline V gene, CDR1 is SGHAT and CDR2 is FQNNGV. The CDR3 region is CASKGLAEQETQYF. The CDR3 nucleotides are TGTGCCAGCAAGGGACTAGCGGAGCAAGAGACCCAGTACTTC.

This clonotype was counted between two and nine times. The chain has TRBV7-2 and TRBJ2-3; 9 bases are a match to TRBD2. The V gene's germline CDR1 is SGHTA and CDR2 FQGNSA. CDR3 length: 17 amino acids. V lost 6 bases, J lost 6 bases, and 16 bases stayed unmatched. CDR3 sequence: CASRPPGTSRTPDTQYF. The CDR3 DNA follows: TGTGCCAGCAGACCACCCGGGACTAGCCGCACACCGGATACGCAGTATTTT. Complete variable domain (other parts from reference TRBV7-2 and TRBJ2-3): GAGVSQSPSNKVTEKGKDVELRCDPISGHTALYWYRQSLGQGLEFLIYFQGNSAPDKSGLPSDRFSAERTGGSVSTLTIQRTQQEDSAVYLCASRPPGTSRTPDTQYFGPGTRLTVL.

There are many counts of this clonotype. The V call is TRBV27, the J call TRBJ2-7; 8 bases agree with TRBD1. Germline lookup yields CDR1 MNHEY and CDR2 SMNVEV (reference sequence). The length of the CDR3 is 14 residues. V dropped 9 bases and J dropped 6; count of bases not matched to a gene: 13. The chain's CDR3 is CASTTGTGNVEQYF. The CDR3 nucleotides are TGTGCCAGTACCACCGGGACAGGCAATGTCGAGCAGTACTTC.

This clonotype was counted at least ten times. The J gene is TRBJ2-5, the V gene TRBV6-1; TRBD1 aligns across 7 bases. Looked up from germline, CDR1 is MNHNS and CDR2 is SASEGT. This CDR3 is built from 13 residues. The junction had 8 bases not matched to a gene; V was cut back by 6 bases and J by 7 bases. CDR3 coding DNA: TGTGCCAGCAGCCGACAGGGACCGGGGACCCAGTACTTC. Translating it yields CASSRQGPGTQYF.

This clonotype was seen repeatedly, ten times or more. The CDR3 DNA follows: TGCAGCGTAGGGGCCCTTTTGAACACTGAAGCTTTCTTT. Translating gives CSVGALLNTEAFF. V gene TRBV29-1 combines with J gene TRBJ1-1; D is possibly TRBD1 (5 bases). Germline CDR1 and CDR2: SQVTM and ANQGSEA. The V gene lost 6 bases and the J gene lost 0 bases, with 11 bases spanning the gap. CDR3 size: 13 residues. Drawing the rest from reference TRBV29-1 and TRBJ1-1, the complete variable domain is SAVISQKPSRDICQRGTSLTIQCQVDSQVTMMFWYRQQPGQSLTLIATANQGSEATYESGFVIDKFPISRPNLTFSTLTVSNMSPEDSSIYLCSVGALLNTEAFFGQGTRLTVV.

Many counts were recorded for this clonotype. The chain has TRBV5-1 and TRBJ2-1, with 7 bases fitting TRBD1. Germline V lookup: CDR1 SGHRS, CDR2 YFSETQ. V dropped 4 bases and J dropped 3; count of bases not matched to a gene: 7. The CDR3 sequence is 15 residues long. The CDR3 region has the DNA TGCGCCAGCAGCCCGGACAGGATAAGCTACAATGAGCAGTTCTTC. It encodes CASSPDRISYNEQFF.

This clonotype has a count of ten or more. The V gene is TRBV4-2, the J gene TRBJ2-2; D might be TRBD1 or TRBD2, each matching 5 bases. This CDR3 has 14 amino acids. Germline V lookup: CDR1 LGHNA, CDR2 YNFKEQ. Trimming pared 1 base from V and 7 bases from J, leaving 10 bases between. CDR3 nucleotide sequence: TGTGCCAGCAGCCAAGGCGTGGGGGACGGGGAGCTGTTTTTT. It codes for CASSQGVGDGELFF.

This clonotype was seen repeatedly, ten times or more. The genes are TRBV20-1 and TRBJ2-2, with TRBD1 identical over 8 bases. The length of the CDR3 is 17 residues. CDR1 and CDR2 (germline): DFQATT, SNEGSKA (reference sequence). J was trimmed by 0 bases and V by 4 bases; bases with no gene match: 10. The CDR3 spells CSAKRTGITTNTGELFF. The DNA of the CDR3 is TGCAGTGCTAAACGGACAGGGATTACAACGAACACCGGGGAGCTGTTTTTT.

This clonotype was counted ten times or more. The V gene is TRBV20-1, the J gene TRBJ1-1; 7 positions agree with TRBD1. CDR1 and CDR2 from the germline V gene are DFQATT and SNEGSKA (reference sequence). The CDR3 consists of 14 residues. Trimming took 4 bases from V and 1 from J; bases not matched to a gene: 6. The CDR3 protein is CSATPTGENTEAFF. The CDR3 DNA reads TGCAGTGCTACTCCAACAGGGGAGAACACTGAAGCTTTCTTT.

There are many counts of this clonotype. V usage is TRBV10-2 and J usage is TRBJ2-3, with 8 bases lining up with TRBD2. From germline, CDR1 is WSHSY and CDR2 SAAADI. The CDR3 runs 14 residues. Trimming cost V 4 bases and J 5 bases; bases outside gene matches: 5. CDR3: CASSVGGRIDTQYF. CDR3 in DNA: TGCGCCAGCAGTGTTGGCGGGAGGATAGATACGCAGTATTTT.

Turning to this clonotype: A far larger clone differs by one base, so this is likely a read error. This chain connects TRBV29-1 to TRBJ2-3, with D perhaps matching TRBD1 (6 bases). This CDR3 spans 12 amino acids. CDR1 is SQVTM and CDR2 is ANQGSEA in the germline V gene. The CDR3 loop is CSARGSIDTQYF. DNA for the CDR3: TGCAGCGCCAGGGGTAGCATAGATACGCAGTATTTT.

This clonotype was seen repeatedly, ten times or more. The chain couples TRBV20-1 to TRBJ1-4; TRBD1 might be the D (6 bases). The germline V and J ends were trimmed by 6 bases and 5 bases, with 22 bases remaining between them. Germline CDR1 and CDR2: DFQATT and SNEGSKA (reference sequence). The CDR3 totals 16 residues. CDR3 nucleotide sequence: TGCAGTGCGAGCCGAGGCCAGGGGCGAATCAATGAAAAACTGTTTTTT. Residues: CSASRGQGRINEKLFF.

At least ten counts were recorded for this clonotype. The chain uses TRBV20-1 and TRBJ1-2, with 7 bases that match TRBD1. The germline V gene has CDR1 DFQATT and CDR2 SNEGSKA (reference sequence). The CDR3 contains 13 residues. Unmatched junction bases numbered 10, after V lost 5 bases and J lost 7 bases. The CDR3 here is CSALKGAGFGYTF. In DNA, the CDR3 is TGCAGTGCTCTGAAGGGGGCGGGCTTTGGCTACACCTTC.

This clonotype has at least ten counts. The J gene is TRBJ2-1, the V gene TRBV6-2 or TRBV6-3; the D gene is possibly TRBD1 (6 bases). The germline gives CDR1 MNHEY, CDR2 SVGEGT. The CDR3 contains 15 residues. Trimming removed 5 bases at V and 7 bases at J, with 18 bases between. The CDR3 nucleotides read TGTGCCAGCAGTCCCCCACCGGACAGCCCAAATGAGCAGTTCTTC. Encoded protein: CASSPPPDSPNEQFF.